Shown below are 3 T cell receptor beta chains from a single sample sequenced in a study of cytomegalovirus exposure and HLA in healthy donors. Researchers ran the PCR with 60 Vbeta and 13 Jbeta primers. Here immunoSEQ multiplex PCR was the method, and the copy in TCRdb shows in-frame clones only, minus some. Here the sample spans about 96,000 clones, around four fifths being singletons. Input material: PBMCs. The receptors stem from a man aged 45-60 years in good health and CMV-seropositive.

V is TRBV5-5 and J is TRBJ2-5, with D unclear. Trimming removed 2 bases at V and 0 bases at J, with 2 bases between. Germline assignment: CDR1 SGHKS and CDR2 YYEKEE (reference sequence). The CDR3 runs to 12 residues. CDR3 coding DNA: TGTGCCAGCAGCTTCAACCAAGAGACCCAGTACTTC. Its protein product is CASSFNQETQYF.

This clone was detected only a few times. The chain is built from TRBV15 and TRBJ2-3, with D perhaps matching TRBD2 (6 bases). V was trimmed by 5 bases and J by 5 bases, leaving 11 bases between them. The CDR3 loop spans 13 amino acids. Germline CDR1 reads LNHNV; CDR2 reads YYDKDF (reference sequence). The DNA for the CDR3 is TGTGCCACCAGCGGGGGGTTGGGAGATACGCAGTATTTT. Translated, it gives CATSGGLGDTQYF.

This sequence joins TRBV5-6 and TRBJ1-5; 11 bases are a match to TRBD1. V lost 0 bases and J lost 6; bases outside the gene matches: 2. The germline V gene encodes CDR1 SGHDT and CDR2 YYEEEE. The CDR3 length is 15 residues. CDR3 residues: CASSLGTGGGQPQHF. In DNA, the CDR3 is TGTGCCAGCAGCTTGGGGACAGGGGGCGGTCAGCCCCAGCATTTT.